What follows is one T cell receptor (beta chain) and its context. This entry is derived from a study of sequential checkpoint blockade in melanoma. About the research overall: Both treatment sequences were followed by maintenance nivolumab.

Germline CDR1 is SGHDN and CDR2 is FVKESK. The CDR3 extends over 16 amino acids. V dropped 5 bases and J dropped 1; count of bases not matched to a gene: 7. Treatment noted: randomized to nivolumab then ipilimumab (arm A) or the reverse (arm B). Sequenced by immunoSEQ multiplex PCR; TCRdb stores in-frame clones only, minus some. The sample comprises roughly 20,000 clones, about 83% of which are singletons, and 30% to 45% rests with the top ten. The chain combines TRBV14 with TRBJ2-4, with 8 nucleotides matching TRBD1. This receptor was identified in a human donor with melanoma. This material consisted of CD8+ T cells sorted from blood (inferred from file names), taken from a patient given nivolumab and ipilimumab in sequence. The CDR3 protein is CASSLTGGIAKNIQYF. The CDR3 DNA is TGTGCCAGCAGCTTAACAGGGGGGATCGCCAAAAACATTCAGTACTTC. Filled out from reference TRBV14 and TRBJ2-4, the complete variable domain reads EAGVTQFPSHSVIEKGQTVTLRCDPISGHDNLYWYRRVMGKEIKFLLHFVKESKQDESGMPNNRFLAERTGGTYSTLKVQPAELEDSGVYFCASSLTGGIAKNIQYFGAGTRLSVL.